A selection of T cell receptor beta chains follows, all from one sample in a study of blood T cell repertoires in COVID-19. The protocol was immunoSEQ multiplex PCR, while the TCRdb copy is restricted to in-frame clones and leaves out a portion. The sample lists around 200,000 clones; 80% to 90% were seen once. The specimen sequenced was peripheral blood. Receptors were obtained from a man aged 18 to 29 with active or convalescent COVID-19. Each CDR3 is given with its conserved first and last residue. A D gene is named only where the DNA matches it firmly. Clone size appears in some rows only: once, few, many, or a class for an expanded clone.

TRBJ1-6	TRBV10-3	.	14	TRBD1	CAISPTGVDSPLHF	TGTGCCATCAGTCCGACAGGGGTTGATTCACCCCTCCACTTT
TRBJ2-3	TRBV24-1	.	16	TRBD1	CATSDYGTGPTDTQYF	TGTGCCACCAGTGATTATGGGACAGGGCCCACAGATACGCAGTATTTT
TRBJ2-3	TRBV5-1	.	14	.	CASSLGGMRGTQYF	TGCGCCAGCAGCTTGGGAGGGATGCGTGGTACGCAGTATTTT
TRBJ1-1	TRBV18	.	13	.	CASSPRAPEGAFF	TGTGCCAGCTCACCACGGGCCCCTGAGGGAGCTTTCTTT
TRBJ1-2	TRBV30	once	14	.	CAWIGAGAEYGYTF	TGTGCCTGGATAGGGGCAGGGGCCGAATATGGCTACACCTTC
TRBJ2-2	TRBV28	.	15	TRBD1	CASSLPSRGTGELFF	TGTGCCAGCAGTTTACCTTCCAGGGGGACCGGGGAGCTGTTTTTT
TRBJ2-7	TRBV28	.	15	.	CASSRLELAESEQYF	TGTGCCAGCAGTCGCCTCGAACTAGCAGAAAGTGAGCAGTACTTC
TRBJ2-7	TRBV2	.	15	TRBD1	CASGSGQGKSYEQYF	TGTGCCAGCGGGTCGGGACAGGGTAAATCCTACGAGCAGTACTTC
TRBJ1-6	TRBV2	.	14	.	CASSDSVHNSPLHF	TGTGCCAGCAGTGACAGTGTCCATAATTCACCCCTCCACTTT
TRBJ2-1	TRBV3-1/TRBV3-2	.	15	.	CASSQPLTGVNEQFF	TGTGCCAGCAGCCAACCCCTGACAGGTGTTAATGAGCAGTTCTTC
TRBJ1-5	TRBV7-6	.	18	.	CASSLGRPGNRKNQPQHF	TGTGCCAGCAGCTTGGGAAGACCGGGAAACCGTAAAAATCAGCCCCAGCATTTT
TRBJ1-2	TRBV12-3/TRBV12-4	.	13	.	CASSLRGDYGYTF	TGTGCCAGCAGTTTAAGGGGCGACTATGGCTACACCTTC
TRBJ1-2	TRBV11-2	.	16	TRBD1	CASSLDGTGGLGGYTF	TGTGCCAGCAGCTTAGATGGTACAGGGGGATTGGGTGGCTACACCTTC
TRBJ2-1	TRBV5-1	.	15	TRBD2	CACPWASGGFDEQFF	TGCGCCTGTCCTTGGGCTAGCGGGGGTTTCGATGAGCAGTTCTTC
TRBJ2-1	TRBV27	.	14	TRBD1	CASSLKGAGYEQFF	TGTGCCAGCAGTTTGAAGGGGGCTGGCTATGAGCAGTTCTTC
TRBJ1-2	TRBV10-3	.	13	.	CAIKREGNYGYTF	TGTGCCATAAAAAGGGAGGGGAACTATGGCTACACCTTC
TRBJ2-3	TRBV28	.	16	.	CASSLGRQESTDTQYF	TGTGCCAGCAGTTTAGGTAGACAGGAATCGACAGATACGCAGTATTTT
TRBJ1-4	TRBV23-1	.	13	.	CADPGEFNEKLFF	TGCGCCGACCCGGGGGAGTTTAATGAAAAACTGTTTTTT
TRBJ2-3	TRBV7-3	.	17	TRBD2	CASSLGSFSGRTDTQYF	TGTGCCAGCAGCTTAGGGTCCTTTAGCGGGAGGACAGATACGCAGTATTTT
TRBJ2-2	TRBV13	.	17	TRBD2	CASSYRLAGGNTGELFF	TGTGCCAGCAGCTACAGACTAGCGGGAGGGAACACCGGGGAGCTGTTTTTT
TRBJ1-6	TRBV5-1	.	16	.	CASSLGAAGNNSPLHF	TGCGCCAGCAGCTTGGGGGCAGCCGGTAATAATTCACCCCTCCACTTT
TRBJ2-2	TRBV7-2	.	17	.	CASSPRGGPRHTGELFF	TGTGCCAGCAGCCCGCGGGGTGGTCCTAGGCACACCGGGGAGCTGTTTTTT
TRBJ1-2	TRBV19	once	16	TRBD1	CASSSSGTGYFYGYTF	TGTGCCAGTAGTTCCTCCGGGACAGGATATTTCTATGGCTACACCTTC
TRBJ2-6	TRBV7-2	.	17	.	CASSLAPGNSGANVLTF	TGTGCCAGCAGCTTAGCGCCAGGTAACTCTGGGGCCAACGTCCTGACTTTC
TRBJ1-5	TRBV6-5	.	14	.	CASSFGGSHQPQHF	TGTGCCAGCAGTTTCGGGGGAAGCCATCAGCCCCAGCATTTT
TRBJ1-1	TRBV19	.	14	.	CASSTDGPSTEAFF	TGTGCCAGTAGTACCGATGGCCCCTCCACTGAAGCTTTCTTT
TRBJ2-4	TRBV7-2	few	13	TRBD1	CASSLGDSNIQYF	TGTGCCAGCAGCTTGGGGGACAGTAACATTCAGTACTTC
TRBJ1-1	TRBV2	once	12	.	CASRTGQTEAFF	TGTGCCAGCAGAACAGGTCAGACTGAAGCTTTCTTT
TRBJ1-2	TRBV10-2	.	15	.	CASMRGGSPLYGYTF	TGCGCCAGCATGAGGGGGGGAAGTCCCCTCTATGGCTACACCTTC
TRBJ2-1	TRBV6-1	.	12	TRBD2	CASVAGYNEQFF	TGTGCCAGTGTAGCGGGATACAATGAGCAGTTCTTC
TRBJ2-1	TRBV19	.	16	.	CASKDSHTLPYNEQFF	TGTGCCAGTAAGGACTCCCACACCCTACCATACAATGAGCAGTTCTTC
TRBJ2-3	TRBV28	.	15	.	CASSSPGLDLDTQYF	TGTGCCAGCAGTTCCCCGGGACTCGATCTGGATACGCAGTATTTT
TRBJ1-2	TRBV28	.	15	.	CASSLAGGGLYGYTF	TGTGCCAGCAGTTTGGCTGGGGGCGGATTGTATGGCTACACCTTC
TRBJ1-5	TRBV5-8	once	15	.	CASSLTEWGNQPQHF	TGTGCCAGCAGCCTGACAGAATGGGGCAATCAGCCCCAGCATTTT
TRBJ2-2	TRBV5-1	.	17	TRBD1	CASSLAPQGSDTGELFF	TGCGCCAGCAGCCTGGCCCCACAGGGGTCGGACACCGGGGAGCTGTTTTTT
TRBJ2-5	TRBV7-9	.	14	TRBD1	CASSLSTGVETQYF	TGTGCCAGCAGCTTATCGACAGGGGTGGAGACCCAGTACTTC
TRBJ1-2	TRBV28	.	14	TRBD1	CASSLPGDSYGYTF	TGTGCCAGCAGCCTACCCGGGGACAGTTATGGCTACACCTTC
TRBJ2-5	TRBV4-2	once	16	TRBD2	CASSQEASGGVETQYF	TGTGCCAGCAGCCAAGAAGCTAGCGGGGGGGTGGAGACCCAGTACTTC
TRBJ1-1	TRBV11-3	.	14	.	CASSLTVQNTEAFF	TGTGCCAGCAGCTTAACAGTTCAGAACACTGAAGCTTTCTTT
TRBJ2-1	TRBV4-2	.	19	TRBD2	CASSRTAGTSGSSYNEQFF	TGTGCCAGCAGCCGCACCGCCGGGACTAGCGGGAGCTCCTACAATGAGCAGTTCTTC